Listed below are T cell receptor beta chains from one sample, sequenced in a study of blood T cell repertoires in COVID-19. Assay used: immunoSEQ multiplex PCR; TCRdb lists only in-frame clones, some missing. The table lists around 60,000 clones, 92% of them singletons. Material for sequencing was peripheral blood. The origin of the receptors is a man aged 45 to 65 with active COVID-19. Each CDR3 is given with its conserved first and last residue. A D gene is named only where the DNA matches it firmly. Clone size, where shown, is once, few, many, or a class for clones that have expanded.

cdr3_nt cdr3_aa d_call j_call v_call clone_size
TGTGCCAGCAGTCAAATAGGACAGCGTGGAAACACCATATATTTT CASSQIGQRGNTIYF - TRBJ1-3 TRBV9 -
TGCGCCAGCAGCCATCCCGGGACTAGAGTCGGGGAGCTGTTTTTT CASSHPGTRVGELFF TRBD2 TRBJ2-2 TRBV4-1 -
TGTGCCAGCAGCAAACCGCCTCTAGCGCGAGCCTACAATGAGCAGTTCTTC CASSKPPLARAYNEQFF - TRBJ2-1 TRBV28 -
TGTGCCAGCAGTTTGAGACAGGGTCGGGACACCATATATTTT CASSLRQGRDTIYF TRBD1 TRBJ1-3 TRBV6-5 -
TGTGCCAGCAGCCCCTACAGGGGGCGGATTGAAAAACTGTTTTTT CASSPYRGRIEKLFF TRBD1 TRBJ1-4 TRBV14 -
TGTGCCAGCAGCGGTACGCTACTAAACACCGGGGAGCTGTTTTTT CASSGTLLNTGELFF - TRBJ2-2 TRBV9 -
TGTGCCATCAGTCAAACTGGAGGACTAGCAACAGATACGCAGTATTTT CAISQTGGLATDTQYF TRBD2 TRBJ2-3 TRBV10-3 -
TGTGCCAGCAGCGTAGAAGGAGTGGGTAGCGCAACCGGGGAGCTGTTTTTT CASSVEGVGSATGELFF - TRBJ2-2 TRBV9 -
TGTGCCAGCTCACCCCTACAGGGGGGGGGCGCAACAGATACGCAGTATTTT CASSPLQGGGATDTQYF - TRBJ2-3 TRBV18 -
TGTGCCAGCAACCAGGGGGCAGACAAAAACATTCAGTACTTC CASNQGADKNIQYF TRBD1 TRBJ2-4 TRBV2 -
TGTGCCAGCAGTTTAGGGCACGATAATCAGCCCCAGCATTTT CASSLGHDNQPQHF - TRBJ1-5 TRBV28 -
TGTGCCAGCAGCTCACAGGTTTCCTATGGCTACACCTTC CASSSQVSYGYTF - TRBJ1-2 TRBV7-2 -
TGTGCCAGCAGCTCCCGAGGAAGGGGGCAACGGGAGACCCAGTACTTC CASSSRGRGQRETQYF TRBD1 TRBJ2-5 TRBV7-9 -
TGTGCCATCAGTGGGGGACTGACGAACACTGAAGCTTTCTTT CAISGGLTNTEAFF - TRBJ1-1 TRBV10-3 -
TGTGCCAGCGCCCGCGGAGCGGGGAACAATGAGCAGTTCTTC CASARGAGNNEQFF TRBD2 TRBJ2-1 TRBV11-3 -
TGTGCCAGCGGCCTTACAACCGGTAGGGACAGGGGCTACGAGCAGTACTTC CASGLTTGRDRGYEQYF TRBD1 TRBJ2-7 TRBV5-8 -
TGTGCCAGCAGCTTAGGCCCCCCACGGGCTTTCTTT CASSLGPPRAFF - TRBJ1-1 TRBV13 -
TGTGCCAGCAGCCGATTCGGACAGACTGAGACCCAGTACTTC CASSRFGQTETQYF - TRBJ2-5 TRBV28 -
TGTGCCACCAGTGAGAATGCGCGGGGCTACACCTTC CATSENARGYTF - TRBJ1-2 TRBV24-1 -
TGTGCCAGCAGCCCCGCAGGTTCGCCCCTCCACTTT CASSPAGSPLHF - TRBJ1-6 TRBV11-2 -
TGCGCCAGCAGCCAAGATCAGGGGACCTATGGCTACACCTTC CASSQDQGTYGYTF - TRBJ1-2 TRBV4-1 -
TGTGCCAGCAGCCAAGGGGCGAACACTGAAGCTTTCTTT CASSQGANTEAFF - TRBJ1-1 TRBV3-1/TRBV3-2 once
TGTGCCAGCACCCTGAACACCGGGGAGCTGTTTTTT CASTLNTGELFF - TRBJ2-2 TRBV6-5 -
TGTGCCAGCAGCATTAGACAGGGGAACACTGAAGCTTTCTTT CASSIRQGNTEAFF TRBD1 TRBJ1-1 TRBV2 -
TGCGCCAGCAGCCCTGGCCCACAGGGCCGGGAAAAACTGTTTTTT CASSPGPQGREKLFF - TRBJ1-4 TRBV5-1 -
TGTGCCAGCAGCTCCCCGGGGGGGAACACTGAAGCTTTCTTT CASSSPGGNTEAFF - TRBJ1-1 TRBV7-3 -
TGTGCCGACTCTGTAGGGCGGGGCTATGGCTACACCTTC CADSVGRGYGYTF - TRBJ1-2 TRBV28 -
TGTGCCAGCAGCTTAAGCGCGTTCAGCGGGAGTAGGAATGAGCAGTTCTTC CASSLSAFSGSRNEQFF TRBD2 TRBJ2-1 TRBV7-3 -
TGTGCCAGCAGCTTAGTTGGGAGCTCCTACAATGAGCAGTTCTTC CASSLVGSSYNEQFF - TRBJ2-1 TRBV11-2 -
TGTGCCAGTAGTCCCGGACAGGGAATCGCTTACGAGCAGTACTTC CASSPGQGIAYEQYF TRBD1 TRBJ2-7 TRBV19 -
TGTGCCAGCTCCCCGGGACGTGGGAGGGAGACCCAGTACTTC CASSPGRGRETQYF - TRBJ2-5 TRBV18 -
TGCGCCAGCAGTCCGGGGGGCCCCACAGATACGCAGTATTTT CASSPGGPTDTQYF - TRBJ2-3 TRBV5-1 -
TGTGCCAGCAGCTTGGAGGGAGGGGATAACTATGGCTACACCTTC CASSLEGGDNYGYTF - TRBJ1-2 TRBV5-6 -
TGTGCCAGCAGCTCCGGGGGGTCGGGTAACTATGGCTACACCTTC CASSSGGSGNYGYTF - TRBJ1-2 TRBV28 -
TGTGCCAGCAGCCAACTGCCGGGGAACACTGAAGCTTTCTTT CASSQLPGNTEAFF - TRBJ1-1 TRBV3-1/TRBV3-2 once
TGTGCCAGCAGGGGGCATGCAGATACGCAGTATTTT CASRGHADTQYF - TRBJ2-3 TRBV28 once
TGTGCCAGCAGCGCGAATGGGCAGGGCTACAATGAGCAGTTCTTC CASSANGQGYNEQFF - TRBJ2-1 TRBV9 -
TGTGCCAGCAGCTTGCGTACTAAGGCAGCTGACACTGAAGCTTTCTTT CASSLRTKAADTEAFF - TRBJ1-1 TRBV5-6 -
TGCGCCAGCAGCCAAGAACTAGCGGGGGGGCGGCAGGGAGATACGCAGTATTTT CASSQELAGGRQGDTQYF TRBD2 TRBJ2-3 TRBV4-3 -
TGTGCCAGCAGCAAAGCTGGGTTGAACAGGGTACTGATCTTC CASSKAGLNRVLIF - TRBJ2-1 TRBV21-1 -
TGTGCCAGCAGTCAGGACACTCGGAACACTGAAGCTTTCTTT CASSQDTRNTEAFF - TRBJ1-1 TRBV7-9 -